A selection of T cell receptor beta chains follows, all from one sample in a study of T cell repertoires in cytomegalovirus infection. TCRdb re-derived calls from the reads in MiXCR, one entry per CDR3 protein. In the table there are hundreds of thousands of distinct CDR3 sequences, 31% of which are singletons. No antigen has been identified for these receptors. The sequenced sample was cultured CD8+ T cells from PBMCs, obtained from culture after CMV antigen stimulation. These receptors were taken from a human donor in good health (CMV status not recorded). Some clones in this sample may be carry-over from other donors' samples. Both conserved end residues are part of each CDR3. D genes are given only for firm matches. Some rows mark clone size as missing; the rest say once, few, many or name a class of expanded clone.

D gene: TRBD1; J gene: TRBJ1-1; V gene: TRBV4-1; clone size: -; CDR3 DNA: TGCGCCAGCAGCCCTGAGGCAGGGGGCAGGAACACTGAAGCTTTCTTT; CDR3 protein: CASSPEAGGRNTEAFF
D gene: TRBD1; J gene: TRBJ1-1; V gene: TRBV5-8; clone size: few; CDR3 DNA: TGTGCCAGCAGCTTGGAGCCAGGGGGCGGCACTGAAGCTTTCTTT; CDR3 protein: CASSLEPGGGTEAFF
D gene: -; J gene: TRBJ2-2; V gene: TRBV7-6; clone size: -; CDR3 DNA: TGTGCCAGCAGCTTAGGGGTGGGCAGGACCGGGGAGCTGTTTTTT; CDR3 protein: CASSLGVGRTGELFF
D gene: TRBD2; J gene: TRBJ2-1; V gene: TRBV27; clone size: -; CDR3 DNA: TGTGCCAGCAGGTCGAGTGGACTAGCGGGGGGTCCCTACAATGAGCAGTTCTTC; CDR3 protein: CASRSSGLAGGPYNEQFF
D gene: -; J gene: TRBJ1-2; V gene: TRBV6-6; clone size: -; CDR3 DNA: TGTGCCGGCAGTTACTCGATTTCACGCGGGGGGGCGTGGGCCTATGGCTACACCTTC; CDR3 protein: CAGSYSISRGGAWAYGYTF
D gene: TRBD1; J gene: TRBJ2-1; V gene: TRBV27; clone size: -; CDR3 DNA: TGTGCCAGCACCCCGACAGGGGGCATCCCCCGGTACAATGAGCAGTTCTTC; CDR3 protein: CASTPTGGIPRYNEQFF
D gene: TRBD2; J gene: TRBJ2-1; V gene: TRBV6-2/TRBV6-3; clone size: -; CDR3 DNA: TGTGCCAGCAGTTTCCGGACTAGCGGGGGGAACTCCTACAATGAGCAGTTCTTC; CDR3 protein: CASSFRTSGGNSYNEQFF
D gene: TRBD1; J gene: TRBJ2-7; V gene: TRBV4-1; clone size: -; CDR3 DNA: TGCGCCAGCAGCCAAGACGCACGGGACAGGCGATACGAGCAGTACTTC; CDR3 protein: CASSQDARDRRYEQYF
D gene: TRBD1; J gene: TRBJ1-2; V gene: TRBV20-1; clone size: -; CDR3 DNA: TGCAGTGCTAGAGACCCCACAGGGGGCGTCTCTGGCTACACCTTC; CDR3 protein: CSARDPTGGVSGYTF
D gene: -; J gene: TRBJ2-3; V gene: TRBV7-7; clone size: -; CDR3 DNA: TGTGCTAGCAGCCGGACAGTTTCTGAGGGTACGCAGTATTTT; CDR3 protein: CASSRTVSEGTQYF
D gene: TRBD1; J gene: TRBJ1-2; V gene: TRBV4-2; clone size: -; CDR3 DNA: TGTGCCAGCAGCCAAGGTTTCGGCAGGGGGCTTTATGGCTACACCTTC; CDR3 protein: CASSQGFGRGLYGYTF
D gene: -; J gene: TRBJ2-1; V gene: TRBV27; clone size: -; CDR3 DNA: TGTGCCAGCACCCCTCTCGACAGACGCAATGAGCAGTTCTTC; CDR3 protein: CASTPLDRRNEQFF
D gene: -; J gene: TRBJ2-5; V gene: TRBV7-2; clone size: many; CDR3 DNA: TGTGCCAGCAGGGAGGGTGAGACCCAGTACTTC; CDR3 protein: CASREGETQYF
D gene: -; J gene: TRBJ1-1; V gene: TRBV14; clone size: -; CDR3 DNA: TGTGCCAGCAGCCGATTGGACCGATCCACTGAAGCTTTCTTT; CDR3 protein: CASSRLDRSTEAFF
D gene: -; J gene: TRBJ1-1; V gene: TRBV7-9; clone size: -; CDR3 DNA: TGTGCCAGCAGCGCCTCCCAGGGCCCTGAAGCTTTCTTT; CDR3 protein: CASSASQGPEAFF
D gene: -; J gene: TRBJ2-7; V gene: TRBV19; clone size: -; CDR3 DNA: TGTGCCAGTAGCCACGGGGGCCCTGACTACGAGCAGTACTTC; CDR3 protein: CASSHGGPDYEQYF
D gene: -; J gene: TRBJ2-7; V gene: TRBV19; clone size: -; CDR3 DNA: TGTGCCAGTAGCCCCGCATTAATATACGAGCAGTACTTC; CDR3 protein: CASSPALIYEQYF
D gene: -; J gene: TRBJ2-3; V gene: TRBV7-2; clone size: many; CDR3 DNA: TGTGCCAGCAGCTTAGAAGGACCCCCGGAGGCTACAGATACGCAGTATTTT; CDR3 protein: CASSLEGPPEATDTQYF
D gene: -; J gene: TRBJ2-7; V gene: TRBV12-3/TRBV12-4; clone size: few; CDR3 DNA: TGTGCCAGCAGTTTCAGCCCCGGACTATCCTACGAGCAGTACTTC; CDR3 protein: CASSFSPGLSYEQYF
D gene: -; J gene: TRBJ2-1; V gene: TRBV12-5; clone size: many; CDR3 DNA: TGTGCTAGTGTCAGCGGAAGCTCCTACAATGAGCAGTTCTTC; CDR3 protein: CASVSGSSYNEQFF
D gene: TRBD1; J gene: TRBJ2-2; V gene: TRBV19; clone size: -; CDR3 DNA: TGTGCCAGTACCTGGGGACAGGGGACCGGGGAGCTGTTTTTT; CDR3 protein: CASTWGQGTGELFF
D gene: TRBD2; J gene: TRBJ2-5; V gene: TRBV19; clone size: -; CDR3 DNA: TGTGCCAGTAGCTTTAGCGGGGCACTACAAGAGACCCAGTACTTC; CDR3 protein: CASSFSGALQETQYF
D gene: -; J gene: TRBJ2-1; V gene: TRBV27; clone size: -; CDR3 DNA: TGTGCCAGCAGTTTTGGATTGGGACCACTCAATGAGCAGTTCTTC; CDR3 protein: CASSFGLGPLNEQFF
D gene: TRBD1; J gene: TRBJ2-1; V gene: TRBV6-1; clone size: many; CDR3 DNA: TGTGCCAGCAGTGAAGCTTGGACAGGGGAGTCCAATGAGCAGTTCTTC; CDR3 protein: CASSEAWTGESNEQFF
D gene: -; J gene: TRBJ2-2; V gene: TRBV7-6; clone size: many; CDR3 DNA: TGTGCCAGCAGCACACCTTGGTCGGCTCCGAACACCGGGGAGCTGTTTTTT; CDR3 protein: CASSTPWSAPNTGELFF
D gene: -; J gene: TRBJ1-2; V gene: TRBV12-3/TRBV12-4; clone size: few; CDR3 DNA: TGTGCCAGTTCAACAGGAGTCCCCTCCCACTCGAAGGGCTACACCTTC; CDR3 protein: CASSTGVPSHSKGYTF
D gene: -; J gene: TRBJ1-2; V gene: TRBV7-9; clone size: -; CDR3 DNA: TGTGCCAGCAGCTCCAGCAGTAAAGATGGCTACACCTTC; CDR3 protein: CASSSSSKDGYTF
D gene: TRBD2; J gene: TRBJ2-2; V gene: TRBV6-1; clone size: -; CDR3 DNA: TGTGCCAGCGGGGGACTAAGGGTCGGCACCGGGGAGCTGTTTTTT; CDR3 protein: CASGGLRVGTGELFF
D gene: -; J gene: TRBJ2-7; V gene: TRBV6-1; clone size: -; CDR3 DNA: TGTGCCAGCAGCCCGGCAGGGCCCTACGAGCAGTACTTC; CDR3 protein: CASSPAGPYEQYF
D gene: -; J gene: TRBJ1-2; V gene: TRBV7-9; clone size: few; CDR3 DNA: TGTGCCAGCAGCTTAGTGGGGGCAGGCTTCTATGGCTACACCTTC; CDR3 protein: CASSLVGAGFYGYTF
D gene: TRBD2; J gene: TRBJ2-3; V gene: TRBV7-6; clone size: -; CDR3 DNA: TGTGCCAGCAGCTTAGATTTTGGGGGAGGGACAGATACGCAGTATTTT; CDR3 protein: CASSLDFGGGTDTQYF
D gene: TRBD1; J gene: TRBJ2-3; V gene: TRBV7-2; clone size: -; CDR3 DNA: TGTGTCAGCAGCCCCCGGACAGGGGGCACAGATACGCAGTATTTT; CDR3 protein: CVSSPRTGGTDTQYF
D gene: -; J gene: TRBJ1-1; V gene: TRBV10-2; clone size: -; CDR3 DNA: TGCGCCAGCATAGGGACGGCCCGGACTGAAGCTTTCTTT; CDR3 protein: CASIGTARTEAFF
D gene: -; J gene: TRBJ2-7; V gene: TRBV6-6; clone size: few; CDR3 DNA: TGTGCCAGCAGTGAGGGACCCTCGCTCTCCTACGAGCAGTACTTC; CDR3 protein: CASSEGPSLSYEQYF
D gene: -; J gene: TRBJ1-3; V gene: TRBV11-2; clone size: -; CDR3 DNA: TGTGTCAGCAGCTTAGGGTCCGGGGGAGGAAACACCATATATTTT; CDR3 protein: CVSSLGSGGGNTIYF
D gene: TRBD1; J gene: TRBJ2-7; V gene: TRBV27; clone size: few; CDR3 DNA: TGTGCCAGCAGTCGCCGGGACAGAACCTACGAGCAGTACTTC; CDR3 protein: CASSRRDRTYEQYF
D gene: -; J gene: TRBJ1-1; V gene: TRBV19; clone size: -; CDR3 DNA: TGTGCCAGTAGTATCTTCGGTGGAACGAACACTGAAGCTTTCTTT; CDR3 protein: CASSIFGGTNTEAFF
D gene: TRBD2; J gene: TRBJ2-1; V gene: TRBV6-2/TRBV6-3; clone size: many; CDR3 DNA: TGTGCCAGCAGTTACTGGACTAGCGGGGGGGAGTTGGGCAATGAGCAGTTCTTC; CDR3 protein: CASSYWTSGGELGNEQFF
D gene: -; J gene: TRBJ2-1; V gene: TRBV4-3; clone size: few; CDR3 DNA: TGCGCCAGCAGCCAAGATGGGACAAGCTCCTACAATGAGCAGTTCTTC; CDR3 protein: CASSQDGTSSYNEQFF
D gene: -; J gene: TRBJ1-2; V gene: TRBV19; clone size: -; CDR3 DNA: TGTGCCAGTAGTATAGATCGAGGAAGGGACACCACCTTC; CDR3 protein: CASSIDRGRDTTF